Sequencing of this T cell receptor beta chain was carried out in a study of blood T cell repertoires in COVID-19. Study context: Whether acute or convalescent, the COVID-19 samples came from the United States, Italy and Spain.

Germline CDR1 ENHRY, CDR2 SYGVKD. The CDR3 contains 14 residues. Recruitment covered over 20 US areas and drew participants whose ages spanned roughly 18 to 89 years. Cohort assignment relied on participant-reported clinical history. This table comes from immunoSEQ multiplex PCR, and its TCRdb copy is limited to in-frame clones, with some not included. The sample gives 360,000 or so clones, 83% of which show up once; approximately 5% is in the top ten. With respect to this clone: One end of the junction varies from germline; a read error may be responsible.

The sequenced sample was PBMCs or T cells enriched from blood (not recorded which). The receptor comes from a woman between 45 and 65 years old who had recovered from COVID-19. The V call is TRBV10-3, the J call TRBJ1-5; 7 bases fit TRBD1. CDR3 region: CAVSPGQQMQPQHF. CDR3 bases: TGTGCCGTCAGCCCGGGACAGCAAATGCAGCCCCAGCATTTT.